What follows describes a single T cell receptor (beta chain). What it recognizes is unknown. Clones were sequenced by immunoSEQ multiplex PCR, and TCRdb holds only the in-frame ones, with some missing. Here the sample spans approximately 90,000 clones, approximately 94% being singletons. This sample was taken from a study of Tregs in tolerant kidney transplant recipients. Whole-study results and caveats: Donor-specific Treg expansion exceeded global Treg expansion in tolerant patients, suggesting antigen drive.

The nonmyeloablative bone marrow transplants came from related graft donors, with transient mixed chimerism. The V and J ends lost 6 bases and 1 base respectively, with 8 bases between them. CDR1 and CDR2 (germline): MDHEN, SYDVKM. This CDR3 has 13 residues. The starting material was CD4+ T cells from blood (PBMCs), obtained 12 months after the transplant. The chain joins TRBV28 to TRBJ2-3; D ambiguous. The clonotype comes from a human patient who received a combined kidney and bone marrow transplant. Some T cells may be transferred from the graft donor. The CDR3 loop reads CASSLRGTDTQYF. The CDR3 region has the DNA TGTGCCAGCAGCCTACGGGGCACAGATACGCAGTATTTT. Looking up the rest from reference TRBV28 and TRBJ2-3 gives the full variable domain: DVKVTQSSRYLVKRTGEKVFLECVQDMDHENMFWYRQDPGLGLRLIYFSYDVKMKEKGDIPEGYSVSREKKERFSLILESASTNQTSMYLCASSLRGTDTQYFGPGTRLTVL.